This TCR beta chain came from a study of cytomegalovirus exposure and HLA in healthy donors. V lost 7 bases and J lost 0, with 9 bases in between. The germline V gene encodes CDR1 LNHDA and CDR2 SQIVND (reference sequence). The CDR3 extends over 14 amino acids. Both 60 Vbeta primers and 13 Jbeta primers went into the PCR. Data came from immunoSEQ multiplex PCR; TCRdb stores just in-frame clones and leaves some out. Among approximately 170,000 clones listed, about 62% were seen once. The specimen sequenced was PBMCs. The sequence derives from a middle-aged man in good health and CMV-seronegative. The chain uses TRBV19 and TRBJ1-4; D gene uncertain. The CDR3 coding sequence is TGTGCCAGTACCACAGTTGCAACTAATGAAAAACTGTTTTTT. This sequence encodes CASTTVATNEKLFF.